Following are 5 T cell receptor beta chains from one sample sequenced in a study of immune cell composition in non-small cell lung cancer. Repertoires were generated with immunoSEQ multiplex PCR, while TCRdb's copy carries only in-frame clones and drops some. The data contain fewer than 15,000 clones, around 69% of them seen just once; the ten biggest clones take up around 8.1%. Sequencing was done on a sample of lung tumor tissue. Receptor source: a human donor with non-small cell lung cancer.

The table lists this clone with a count of one. The chain combines TRBV14 with TRBJ1-5; tentative D call: TRBD1 (5 bases). The V end was cut by 5 bases, the J end by 5 bases, with 10 bases between. The CDR3 is made up of 13 amino acids. Germline assignment: CDR1 SGHDN and CDR2 FVKESK. CDR3 sequence (DNA): TGTGCCAGCAGCGACGGAGGGGATCAGCCCCAGCATTTT. Residues: CASSDGGDQPQHF. The full variable domain, its missing parts supplied by reference TRBV14 and TRBJ1-5, is EAGVTQFPSHSVIEKGQTVTLRCDPISGHDNLYWYRRVMGKEIKFLLHFVKESKQDESGMPNNRFLAERTGGTYSTLKVQPAELEDSGVYFCASSDGGDQPQHFGDGTRLSIL.

The rearrangement links TRBV7-2 to TRBJ2-7; 7 positions agree with TRBD1. With 5 bases clipped from V and 4 bases from J, the junction kept 8 bases outside the gene matches. The CDR3 spans 14 residues. Germline CDR1 and CDR2: SGHTA and FQGNSA. Here the CDR3 reads CASSQRTGPYEQYF. The CDR3 DNA reads TGTGCCAGCAGCCAGCGGACAGGTCCTTACGAGCAGTACTTC. Variable domain in full (rest from reference TRBV7-2 and TRBJ2-7): GAGVSQSPSNKVTEKGKDVELRCDPISGHTALYWYRQSLGQGLEFLIYFQGNSAPDKSGLPSDRFSAERTGGSVSTLTIQRTQQEDSAVYLCASSQRTGPYEQYFGPGTRLTVT.

The chain carries TRBV15 and TRBJ1-2; tentative D call: TRBD1 (6 bases). The V end lost 2 bases, the J end lost 4 bases, and 14 bases lay between the germline ends. The germline gives CDR1 LNHNV, CDR2 YYDKDF (reference sequence). The CDR3 spans 15 residues. The CDR3 sequence is CATSRPNTGTYGYTF. The CDR3 DNA follows: TGTGCCACCAGCAGACCTAATACAGGGACCTATGGCTACACCTTC. The variable domain in full, with the rest retrieved from reference TRBV15 and TRBJ1-2, is DAMVIQNPRYQVTQFGKPVTLSCSQTLNHNVMYWYQQKSSQAPKLLFHYYDKDFNNEADTPDNFQSRRPNTSFCFLDIRSPGLGDTAMYLCATSRPNTGTYGYTFGSGTRLTVV.

This chain joins TRBV25-1 and TRBJ1-2; possible D gene TRBD1, 6 bases. V lost 2 bases and J lost 5, with 24 bases in between. CDR3 size: 18 residues. Germline V CDR1 and CDR2: MGHDK, SYGVNS. The CDR3 DNA reads as TGTGCCAGCAGTGAACTGGGGCGGGCAGGGGAGGGCCTGTATGGCTACACCTTC. Translating it yields CASSELGRAGEGLYGYTF.

The chain uses TRBV7-3 and TRBJ2-5; 7 nucleotides match TRBD1. Germline loops: CDR1 SGHTA, CDR2 FQGTGA. The CDR3 is 14 amino acids. The V and J ends lost 5 bases and 1 base, in that order; junction bases with no gene match: 4. Here the CDR3 DNA reads TGTGCCAGCAGCCCGACAGGGCTCCAAGAGACCCAGTACTTC. This codes for CASSPTGLQETQYF.